A selection of T cell receptor beta chains follows, all from one sample in a study of blood T cells in healthy people across ages. TCRdb re-called the 5' RACE reads with MiXCR, one entry per CDR3 protein. The repertoire has roughly 570,000 distinct CDR3 sequences, 25% to 30% of them found once; the top ten carry about 18%. Sequencing was performed on blood. The receptors shown here come from a woman in her seventies in good health. The CDR3 runs from the conserved cysteine through the conserved F or W. D genes are given only for firm matches. Only some rows state a clone size, as once, few, many or a class for expanded clones.

clone size: .
J gene: TRBJ1-3
V gene: TRBV4-3
D gene: .
CDR3 length: 15
CDR3 protein: CASSQAGTPGNTIYF
CDR3 DNA: TGCGCCAGCAGCCAGGCCGGGACACCTGGAAACACCATATATTTT

clone size: .
J gene: TRBJ2-1
V gene: TRBV7-2
D gene: TRBD1
CDR3 length: 15
CDR3 protein: CASSPDRGPNNEQFF
CDR3 DNA: TGTGCCAGCAGTCCCGACAGGGGGCCCAACAATGAGCAGTTCTTC

clone size: .
J gene: TRBJ1-3
V gene: TRBV6-2/TRBV6-3
D gene: .
CDR3 length: 14
CDR3 protein: CASTYDRIGNTIYF
CDR3 DNA: TGTGCCAGCACCTACGACCGAATTGGAAACACCATATATTTT

clone size: .
J gene: TRBJ1-4
V gene: TRBV7-2
D gene: .
CDR3 length: 12
CDR3 protein: CASSTQSLGLFF
CDR3 DNA: TGTGCCAGCAGCACCCAGTCCCTCGGACTGTTTTTT

clone size: few
J gene: TRBJ2-1
V gene: TRBV7-2
D gene: TRBD1
CDR3 length: 15
CDR3 protein: CASSFAGGSYNEQFF
CDR3 DNA: TGTGCCAGCAGCTTTGCAGGGGGCTCCTACAATGAGCAGTTCTTC

clone size: few
J gene: TRBJ2-1
V gene: TRBV20-1
D gene: TRBD2
CDR3 length: 16
CDR3 protein: CSARDGLAGNYNEQFF
CDR3 DNA: TGCAGTGCTAGAGATGGGCTAGCGGGGAACTACAATGAGCAGTTCTTC

clone size: .
J gene: TRBJ1-2
V gene: TRBV25-1
D gene: .
CDR3 length: 13
CDR3 protein: CASSESDIYGYTF
CDR3 DNA: TGTGCCAGCAGTGAATCGGACATCTATGGCTACACCTTC

clone size: few
J gene: TRBJ1-4
V gene: TRBV20-1
D gene: .
CDR3 length: 15
CDR3 protein: CSARAPGFPNEKLFF
CDR3 DNA: TGCAGTGCTAGGGCTCCAGGGTTCCCAAATGAAAAACTGTTTTTT

clone size: .
J gene: TRBJ2-7
V gene: TRBV7-9
D gene: .
CDR3 length: 16
CDR3 protein: CASSPRLGHENYEQYF
CDR3 DNA: TGTGCCAGCAGCCCCAGACTGGGGCACGAAAACTACGAGCAGTACTTC

clone size: .
J gene: TRBJ2-2
V gene: TRBV7-9
D gene: .
CDR3 length: 15
CDR3 protein: CASSSGHLNTGELFF
CDR3 DNA: TGTGCCAGCAGCTCGGGACACTTGAACACCGGGGAGCTGTTTTTT

clone size: .
J gene: TRBJ1-5
V gene: TRBV7-8
D gene: TRBD1
CDR3 length: 15
CDR3 protein: CASSALQGPSQPQHF
CDR3 DNA: TGTGCCAGCAGCGCACTACAGGGGCCCAGTCAGCCCCAGCATTTT

clone size: .
J gene: TRBJ2-3
V gene: TRBV2
D gene: TRBD2
CDR3 length: 15
CDR3 protein: CASSDLSGGYDTQYF
CDR3 DNA: TGTGCCAGCAGTGACCTCAGCGGGGGGTATGATACGCAGTATTTT

clone size: .
J gene: TRBJ2-7
V gene: TRBV6-5
D gene: .
CDR3 length: 14
CDR3 protein: CASTAPGVKNEQYF
CDR3 DNA: TGTGCCAGCACCGCCCCCGGGGTTAAAAACGAGCAGTACTTC

clone size: few
J gene: TRBJ2-7
V gene: TRBV20-1
D gene: TRBD1
CDR3 length: 14
CDR3 protein: CSANTGTGAYEQYF
CDR3 DNA: TGCAGTGCTAATACCGGGACAGGGGCCTACGAGCAGTACTTC

clone size: few
J gene: TRBJ1-2
V gene: TRBV7-2
D gene: .
CDR3 length: 13
CDR3 protein: CASLWDWNYGYTF
CDR3 DNA: TGTGCCAGCCTCTGGGACTGGAACTATGGCTACACCTTC

clone size: few
J gene: TRBJ2-6
V gene: TRBV6-1
D gene: .
CDR3 length: 15
CDR3 protein: CASGTGSAGANVLTF
CDR3 DNA: TGTGCCAGCGGTACAGGGTCTGCTGGGGCCAACGTCCTGACTTTC

clone size: .
J gene: TRBJ1-4
V gene: TRBV7-2
D gene: .
CDR3 length: 13
CDR3 protein: CASRPQGTEKLFF
CDR3 DNA: TGTGCCAGCAGGCCACAGGGCACTGAAAAACTGTTTTTT

clone size: .
J gene: TRBJ2-3
V gene: TRBV9
D gene: .
CDR3 length: 13
CDR3 protein: CASSVGVPDTQYF
CDR3 DNA: TGTGCCAGCAGCGTAGGGGTCCCAGATACGCAGTATTTT

clone size: .
J gene: TRBJ1-4
V gene: TRBV7-2
D gene: TRBD1
CDR3 length: 17
CDR3 protein: CASSLMGQETRNEKLFF
CDR3 DNA: TGTGCCAGCAGCTTAATGGGACAGGAGACTCGGAATGAAAAACTGTTTTTT

clone size: .
J gene: TRBJ2-6
V gene: TRBV21-1
D gene: .
CDR3 length: 22
CDR3 protein: CASREGEGEYPPRASGANVLTF
CDR3 DNA: TGTGCCAGCAGAGAAGGGGAAGGGGAATATCCTCCCCGAGCTTCTGGGGCCAACGTCCTGACTTTC

clone size: .
J gene: TRBJ1-6
V gene: TRBV13
D gene: .
CDR3 length: 13
CDR3 protein: CASSAAYNSPLHF
CDR3 DNA: TGTGCCAGCAGCGCAGCCTATAATTCACCCCTCCACTTT

clone size: .
J gene: TRBJ1-2
V gene: TRBV6-5
D gene: .
CDR3 length: 15
CDR3 protein: CASSYGATGWAGYTF
CDR3 DNA: TGTGCCAGCAGTTACGGTGCAACGGGGTGGGCTGGCTACACCTTC

clone size: few
J gene: TRBJ2-1
V gene: TRBV12-5
D gene: .
CDR3 length: 14
CDR3 protein: CASEGNRGGNGQFF
CDR3 DNA: TGTGCTAGTGAGGGGAACAGGGGAGGCAATGGGCAGTTCTTC

clone size: .
J gene: TRBJ2-7
V gene: TRBV10-3
D gene: TRBD1
CDR3 length: 14
CDR3 protein: CAISPGQGSYEQYF
CDR3 DNA: TGTGCCATCAGTCCGGGACAGGGGTCCTACGAGCAGTACTTC

clone size: .
J gene: TRBJ1-2
V gene: TRBV2
D gene: TRBD1
CDR3 length: 14
CDR3 protein: CASRTTGGAHGYTF
CDR3 DNA: TGTGCCAGCAGGACGACAGGGGGCGCGCATGGCTACACCTTC

clone size: .
J gene: TRBJ2-1
V gene: TRBV5-1
D gene: TRBD2
CDR3 length: 15
CDR3 protein: CASSSRTSGGNEQFF
CDR3 DNA: TGCGCCAGCAGCTCCCGGACTAGCGGGGGGAATGAGCAGTTCTTC

clone size: few
J gene: TRBJ2-5
V gene: TRBV7-9
D gene: .
CDR3 length: 14
CDR3 protein: CASSPSRAQETQYF
CDR3 DNA: TGTGCCAGCAGCCCAAGCAGGGCGCAAGAGACCCAGTACTTC

clone size: many
J gene: TRBJ1-3
V gene: TRBV7-2
D gene: .
CDR3 length: 13
CDR3 protein: CASSYTTGNTIYF
CDR3 DNA: TGTGCCAGCAGTTATACCACTGGAAACACCATATATTTT

clone size: .
J gene: TRBJ2-3
V gene: TRBV24-1
D gene: TRBD2
CDR3 length: 11
CDR3 protein: CATAGGDTQYF
CDR3 DNA: TGTGCCACCGCGGGGGGAGATACGCAGTATTTT

clone size: few
J gene: TRBJ1-5
V gene: TRBV5-8
D gene: .
CDR3 length: 15
CDR3 protein: CASSLGRVGNQPQHF
CDR3 DNA: TGTGCCAGCAGCTTAGGCAGGGTTGGCAATCAGCCCCAGCATTTT

clone size: .
J gene: TRBJ1-2
V gene: TRBV20-1
D gene: TRBD1
CDR3 length: 15
CDR3 protein: CSAFGQGGGNYGYTF
CDR3 DNA: TGCAGTGCTTTTGGACAGGGGGGAGGAAACTATGGCTACACCTTC